These 8 T cell receptor beta chains came from one sample sequenced in a study of monozygotic twins with inflammatory bowel disease. TCRdb reprocessed the 5' RACE reads, keeping one entry per CDR3 protein, no DNA. The sample data list fewer than 550,000 distinct CDR3 sequences. Material for sequencing was blood. All receptors derive from a human donor with ulcerative colitis or Crohn's disease, or a healthy co-twin of an affected twin (not recorded which).

The rearrangement uses TRBV12-3 or TRBV12-4 and TRBJ1-2; TCRdb names TRBD1, which stays unverified in the absence of DNA. There are 18 residues in the CDR3. CDR3 amino acids: CASSLTSLGTGDSWGYTF.

This chain connects TRBV20-1 to TRBJ2-1; TCRdb names TRBD1, which stays unverified in the absence of DNA. The CDR3 covers 15 residues. The germline V gene has CDR1 DFQATT and CDR2 SNEGSKA (reference sequence). This CDR3 is CSARRGRGSYNEQFF.

The rearrangement joins TRBV29-1 to TRBJ2-1. The V gene's germline CDR1 is SQVTM and CDR2 ANQGSEA. The CDR3 has 14 amino acids. CDR3 loop: CSVETAGAHNEQFF.

The V and J genes are TRBV2 and TRBJ2-7; TCRdb designates TRBD2, a call that cannot be tested without DNA. The CDR3 loop spans 15 amino acids. Per germline, CDR1 SNHLY and CDR2 FYNNEI. The CDR3 sequence: CASRAGVMNLYEQYF.

The chain joins TRBV12-3 or TRBV12-4 to TRBJ2-7; TCRdb's assignment of TRBD2 cannot be checked, as there is no DNA. There are 14 residues in the CDR3. This chain's CDR3 is CASSPYPDRYEQYF.

V gene TRBV7-3 combines with J gene TRBJ2-2. Germline V lookup: CDR1 SGHTA, CDR2 FQGTGA. The CDR3 runs to 12 residues. CDR3 sequence: CASSRLTGELFF. The variable domain in full, completed from reference TRBV7-3 and TRBJ2-2, reads GAGVSQTPSNKVTEKGKYVELRCDPISGHTALYWYRQSLGQGPEFLIYFQGTGAADDSGLPNDRFFAVRPEGSVSTLKIQRTERGDSAVYLCASSRLTGELFFGEGSRLTVL.

CDR3 amino acids: CASSLRGGGGVGNQPQHF. The chain employs TRBV27 and TRBJ1-5; absent DNA, TCRdb's TRBD1 call cannot be checked. Germline V gene data show CDR1 as MNHEY and CDR2 as SMNVEV (reference sequence). The CDR3 contains 18 residues.

The CDR3 reads CASSLDPAKNYEQHF. J is TRBJ2-7 and V is TRBV5-1. CDR3 length: 15 amino acids. Germline values: CDR1 SGHRS, CDR2 YFSETQ.